Listed below are T cell receptor beta chains from one sample, sequenced in a study of T-cell memory formation after mild COVID-19. TCRdb reanalysed the 5' RACE reads using MiXCR and keeps one entry per CDR3 protein. The sample lists about 540,000 distinct CDR3 sequences, 20% occurring once. Material for sequencing was PBMCs or a T cell subset sorted from them (not recorded which). The receptors were sampled from an adult woman who had mild COVID-19 (a few samples of this study predate the infection). Cell type and time point are not known. Each CDR3 is given with its conserved first and last residue. A D gene is named only where the DNA matches it firmly. Size is stated for part of the rows, as once, few or many counts, or as a class when the clone is expanded.

CDR3nt: TGTGCCAGCTCGGTCTTGTTCACTGAAGCTTTCTTT; CDR3aa: CASSVLFTEAFF; j_gene: TRBJ1-1; v_gene: TRBV2; d_gene: NA; abundance: many
CDR3nt: TGTGCCACCGCAGTAGCGGGAGCCGGGGAGCTGTTTTTT; CDR3aa: CATAVAGAGELFF; j_gene: TRBJ2-2; v_gene: TRBV24-1; d_gene: TRBD2; abundance: NA
CDR3nt: TGTGCCACCAGTACCGGGGAAGTAGAAACCGGGGAGCTGTTTTTT; CDR3aa: CATSTGEVETGELFF; j_gene: TRBJ2-2; v_gene: TRBV24-1; d_gene: NA; abundance: few
CDR3nt: TGTGCCAGCAGCTTCTACGGTGGCCCCGGGGAGCTGTTTTTT; CDR3aa: CASSFYGGPGELFF; j_gene: TRBJ2-2; v_gene: TRBV7-3; d_gene: NA; abundance: many
CDR3nt: TGTGCCAGCAGCTCCCCCCGACAGGGGAGCGAGACCCAGTACTTC; CDR3aa: CASSSPRQGSETQYF; j_gene: TRBJ2-5; v_gene: TRBV7-6; d_gene: TRBD1; abundance: NA
CDR3nt: TGCGCCAGCAGTCAGGGTTCAGGAAACAGGGGAACCGAAGCTTTCTTT; CDR3aa: CASSQGSGNRGTEAFF; j_gene: TRBJ1-1; v_gene: TRBV23-1; d_gene: TRBD1; abundance: NA
CDR3nt: TGTGCCACCAGTGACGGGGGAATCGGTGGCTACACCTTC; CDR3aa: CATSDGGIGGYTF; j_gene: TRBJ1-2; v_gene: TRBV24-1; d_gene: NA; abundance: few
CDR3nt: TGTGCCAGCGGCGTCACAGGGAACACTGAAGCTTTCTTT; CDR3aa: CASGVTGNTEAFF; j_gene: TRBJ1-1; v_gene: TRBV7-3; d_gene: NA; abundance: NA
CDR3nt: TGTGCCAGCAGTCCCGTCGGGGGGGTACTGGGGCAGCCCCAGCATTTT; CDR3aa: CASSPVGGVLGQPQHF; j_gene: TRBJ1-5; v_gene: TRBV7-9; d_gene: NA; abundance: few
CDR3nt: TGCGCCAGCAGCTTGGTTTCCCCAGGGAGCACAGATACGCAGTATTTT; CDR3aa: CASSLVSPGSTDTQYF; j_gene: TRBJ2-3; v_gene: TRBV5-1; d_gene: NA; abundance: few
CDR3nt: TGTGCCAGCAGCGTAGAGGGAACAGGTGCCGGGGAGCTGTTTTTT; CDR3aa: CASSVEGTGAGELFF; j_gene: TRBJ2-2; v_gene: TRBV9; d_gene: NA; abundance: NA
CDR3nt: TGCAGCGTTGAAGACTGGACAGGGGACTCTGGGGCCAACGTCCTGACTTTC; CDR3aa: CSVEDWTGDSGANVLTF; j_gene: TRBJ2-6; v_gene: TRBV29-1; d_gene: TRBD1; abundance: NA
CDR3nt: TGTGCCAGTACCCCCACAGGACAGGACGATTACGAGCAGTACTTC; CDR3aa: CASTPTGQDDYEQYF; j_gene: TRBJ2-7; v_gene: TRBV19; d_gene: TRBD1; abundance: NA
CDR3nt: TGTGCCTGGACCTCCGCCGAAGCAGGCTACGAGCAGTACTTC; CDR3aa: CAWTSAEAGYEQYF; j_gene: TRBJ2-7; v_gene: TRBV30; d_gene: NA; abundance: NA
CDR3nt: TGTGCCAGCAGTTCGATAAACCGGGACAGCAGCGGGCAGCCCCAGCATTTT; CDR3aa: CASSSINRDSSGQPQHF; j_gene: TRBJ1-5; v_gene: TRBV6-2/TRBV6-3; d_gene: TRBD1; abundance: NA
CDR3nt: TGTGCCAGCAGCTTATCAGCGGGAGGGCCGGGTGAGCAGTTCTTC; CDR3aa: CASSLSAGGPGEQFF; j_gene: TRBJ2-1; v_gene: TRBV11-2; d_gene: TRBD2; abundance: few
CDR3nt: TGCAGTGCTAGAGTGCGGGACAGCGGATCGGAGCCCCAGCATTTT; CDR3aa: CSARVRDSGSEPQHF; j_gene: TRBJ1-5; v_gene: TRBV20-1; d_gene: TRBD1; abundance: NA
CDR3nt: TGTGCCAGCAGTTTGACTAGCGGGAGATTCTACGAGCAGTACTTC; CDR3aa: CASSLTSGRFYEQYF; j_gene: TRBJ2-7; v_gene: TRBV28; d_gene: TRBD2; abundance: few
CDR3nt: TGCGCCAGCAGCTTGTGGTCCGTAACAGGGCTCTACGAGCAGTACTTC; CDR3aa: CASSLWSVTGLYEQYF; j_gene: TRBJ2-7; v_gene: TRBV5-1; d_gene: NA; abundance: few
CDR3nt: TGCGCCAGCAGCGCTCAGGGGTCCCCGTCCTACGAGCAGTACTTC; CDR3aa: CASSAQGSPSYEQYF; j_gene: TRBJ2-7; v_gene: TRBV4-1; d_gene: NA; abundance: NA
CDR3nt: TGTGCCAGCAGAAAAACCGGGACTAGCGGGAGGGCACGTAGTACGCAGTATTTT; CDR3aa: CASRKTGTSGRARSTQYF; j_gene: TRBJ2-3; v_gene: TRBV6-5; d_gene: TRBD2; abundance: NA
CDR3nt: TGCGCCAGCAGCCAAGATAGGTTAGGAAGCACAGATACGCAGTATTTT; CDR3aa: CASSQDRLGSTDTQYF; j_gene: TRBJ2-3; v_gene: TRBV4-1; d_gene: NA; abundance: many
CDR3nt: TGTGCCAGCAGCTCAGAACTACGGGGGACGGATGAAAAACTGTTTTTT; CDR3aa: CASSSELRGTDEKLFF; j_gene: TRBJ1-4; v_gene: TRBV5-6; d_gene: NA; abundance: NA
CDR3nt: TGCGCCAGCAGCTCACCCCCAGATACGCAGTATTTT; CDR3aa: CASSSPPDTQYF; j_gene: TRBJ2-3; v_gene: TRBV5-1; d_gene: NA; abundance: many